This T cell receptor (beta chain) was sequenced in a study of regulatory T cells in long-lasting Graves disease. Combining iRepertoire HTBI primers with Arm-PCR of CDR3 regions, the authors built TCR beta libraries. Per the original methods: Taken together, the samples had around 66 TRBV and 13 to 15 TRBJ segments identified. From the multiplex PCR reads, TCRdb called clonotypes with MiXCR, one entry per CDR3 protein. The authors' filters were not applied to this entry. The sample gives around 510,000 distinct CDR3 sequences, around 21% of which show up once; 7% to 10% is in the top ten. Described time point: persistent/refractory GD, antithyroid drugs over 5 years with positive TRAb. Making the TCR library involved RNA that had been extracted from PBMCs. With 5 bases clipped from V and 0 bases from J, the junction kept 10 bases outside the gene matches. The CDR3 length is 18 residues. Per germline, CDR1 SNHLY and CDR2 FYNNEI.

The sample holds many counts of this clonotype. The sequenced sample was peripheral blood mononuclear cells (PBMCs), obtained when the disease was refractory, from a patient treated with antithyroid drugs. The clonotype originates from a female donor with Graves disease. J is TRBJ2-7 and V is TRBV2, with TRBD2 matching 13 bases. Written as DNA, the CDR3 is TGTGCCAGCAGTATGGGGACTAGCGGGGATACCAGCTCCTACGAGCAGTACTTC. Translation gives CASSMGTSGDTSSYEQYF.